The 14 T cell receptor beta chains below all came from one sample that was sequenced in a study of cytomegalovirus exposure and HLA in healthy donors. The primer mix had 60 Vbeta and 13 Jbeta primers. TCRdb's copy holds only in-frame clones and misses some; the assay was immunoSEQ multiplex PCR. The sample holds 60,000 to 85,000 clones, roughly four fifths seen once. Sequencing was carried out using PBMCs. All receptors come from a male donor in good health and CMV-seropositive.

The chain recombines TRBV5-1 with TRBJ1-1, with TRBD1 identical over 8 bases. Per germline, CDR1 SGHRS and CDR2 YFSETQ. V lost 3 bases, J lost 6 bases, and 4 bases stayed unmatched. The CDR3 contains 13 residues. CDR3 protein: CASSWDRRAEAFF. In DNA form, the CDR3 reads TGCGCCAGCAGCTGGGACAGGAGAGCTGAAGCTTTCTTT.

J is TRBJ2-2 and V is TRBV27; D might be TRBD1 (5 bases). V was trimmed by 3 bases and J by 7 bases, leaving 12 bases between them. The CDR3 covers 14 residues. Germline lookup yields CDR1 MNHEY and CDR2 SMNVEV (reference sequence). Here the CDR3 DNA reads TGTGCCAGCAGTTTGCAGGGCCAGGTCGGGGAGCTGTTTTTT. Protein product: CASSLQGQVGELFF.

The V call is TRBV9, the J call TRBJ2-1; TRBD1 aligns across 12 bases. Per the germline V gene, CDR1 is SGDLS and CDR2 is YYNGEE. J lost 2 bases, V lost 3 bases, and 3 bases had no gene match. The length of the CDR3 is 16 residues. Here the CDR3 reads CASSAGTGGAYNEQFF. CDR3 in DNA: TGTGCCAGCAGCGCCGGGACAGGGGGCGCCTACAATGAGCAGTTCTTC.

Comment on this clone: This same CDR3 is encoded by further DNA sequences in the sample. This sequence joins TRBV28 and TRBJ2-7; tentative D call: TRBD2 (5 bases). Germline values: CDR1 MDHEN, CDR2 SYDVKM. The CDR3 runs 16 residues. V lost 3 bases and J 5 bases, leaving 20 bases between the germline ends. The CDR3 DNA is TGTGCCAGCAGTTTGAAACTTGGACTCCCCGGAGACGAGCAGTACTTC. Translation: CASSLKLGLPGDEQYF.

The genes are TRBV5-1 and TRBJ2-1; weak D call: TRBD2 (7 bases). This CDR3 region has 15 residues. The germline CDR1 and CDR2 sequences are SGHRS and YFSETQ. V lost 2 bases and J 0 bases, leaving 9 bases between the germline ends. CDR3 in DNA: TGCGCCAGCAGCTTACGGGGGGCCTCCTACAATGAGCAGTTCTTC. It codes for CASSLRGASYNEQFF.

This chain uses TRBV27 with TRBJ1-5; no firm D call. This CDR3 is 13 amino acids long. Germline CDR1 reads MNHEY; CDR2 reads SMNVEV (reference sequence). V was cut by 2 bases and J by 5 bases, with 7 bases left in between. CDR3 sequence: CASSLDGDQPQHF. The CDR3 nucleotides read TGTGCCAGCAGTTTAGACGGGGATCAGCCCCAGCATTTT.

The CDR3 region has the DNA TGCGCCAGCAGCCAAGAGACAGGGTACTATGGCTACACCTTC. Encoded protein: CASSQETGYYGYTF. The chain has TRBV4-1 and TRBJ1-2; TRBD1 matches 7 bases. Germline CDR1 MGHRA, CDR2 YSYEKL. CDR3 length equals 14 residues. The ends lost 0 bases at V and 3 bases at J; junction bases unmatched: 1.

This clone was seen more than once but under ten times. V gene TRBV27 combines with J gene TRBJ2-7, with D unresolved. The length of the CDR3 is 11 residues. The V end lost 8 bases, the J end lost 2 bases, and 7 bases lay between the germline ends. CDR1 and CDR2 (germline): MNHEY, SMNVEV (reference sequence). The CDR3 DNA is TGTGCCAGCTTCCAGGCCTACGAGCAGTACTTC. Residues: CASFQAYEQYF.

This chain joins TRBV19 and TRBJ1-1, with D unclear. Germline V gene sequence: CDR1 LNHDA, CDR2 SQIVND (reference sequence). V lost 3 bases and J 3 bases, leaving 8 bases between the germline ends. The CDR3 has 13 residues. For the CDR3, the DNA is TGTGCCAGTAGTATGACGGGAGACACTGAAGCTTTCTTT. Encoded protein: CASSMTGDTEAFF.

The V and J genes are TRBV6-1 and TRBJ2-2; no firm D call. The germline gives CDR1 MNHNS, CDR2 SASEGT. The length of the CDR3 is 15 residues. Trimming took off 1 base at V and 0 bases at J, with 6 bases between the two ends. CDR3 loop: CASSEGSANTGELFF. The DNA of the CDR3 is TGTGCCAGCAGTGAAGGGAGTGCGAACACCGGGGAGCTGTTTTTT.

The rearrangement links TRBV7-8 to TRBJ2-7; TRBD1 aligns across 9 bases. V was pared by 5 bases and J by 5 bases, with 16 bases of the junction left unmatched. This CDR3 contains 17 residues. The germline gives CDR1 SGHVS, CDR2 FQNEAQ. CDR3 nucleotide sequence: TGTGCCAGCAGCAGCGAGGGCCCCGGGACAGGGTTCCACGAGCAGTACTTC. Translated, it gives CASSSEGPGTGFHEQYF.

The J gene is TRBJ2-7, the V gene TRBV12-5; D perhaps matches TRBD1 (5 bases). V was trimmed by 0 bases and J by 0 bases, leaving 21 bases between them. Germline CDR1 is LGHNT and CDR2 is FRNRAP. The CDR3 runs 19 residues. The CDR3 bases are TGTGCTAGTGGTTTGGTAGAAATAGGGGTCCCCAGATTCTCCTACGAGCAGTACTTC. It codes for CASGLVEIGVPRFSYEQYF.

The CDR3 reads CASSRGGGYYEQYF. The CDR3 DNA follows: TGTGCCAGTAGCCGTGGGGGGGGCTACTACGAGCAGTACTTC. This chain connects TRBV19 to TRBJ2-7; D is possibly TRBD2 (7 bases). This CDR3 has 14 amino acids. CDR1 is LNHDA, CDR2 SQIVND, per germline (reference sequence). V lost 6 bases and J lost 3, with 15 bases in between. Supplemented by reference TRBV19 and TRBJ2-7, the full variable domain reads DGGITQSPKYLFRKEGQNVTLSCEQNLNHDAMYWYRQDPGQGLRLIYYSQIVNDFQKGDIAEGYSVSREKKESFPLTVTSAQKNPTAFYLCASSRGGGYYEQYFGPGTRLTVT.

The chain combines TRBV11-1 with TRBJ2-4; TRBD1 aligns across 8 bases. V gave up 5 bases and J gave up 0 bases; unmatched junction bases: 3. The V gene's germline CDR1 is SGHAT and CDR2 FQDESV (reference sequence). The length of the CDR3 is 15 residues. CDR3 region: CASSPRGLAKNIQYF. DNA for the CDR3: TGTGCCAGCAGCCCCAGGGGGCTAGCCAAAAACATTCAGTACTTC. The full variable domain, rest sourced from reference TRBV11-1 and TRBJ2-4, is EAEVAQSPRYKITEKSQAVAFWCDPISGHATLYWYRQILGQGPELLVQFQDESVVDDSQLPKDRFSAERLKGVDSTLKIQPAELGDSAMYLCASSPRGLAKNIQYFGAGTRLSVL.